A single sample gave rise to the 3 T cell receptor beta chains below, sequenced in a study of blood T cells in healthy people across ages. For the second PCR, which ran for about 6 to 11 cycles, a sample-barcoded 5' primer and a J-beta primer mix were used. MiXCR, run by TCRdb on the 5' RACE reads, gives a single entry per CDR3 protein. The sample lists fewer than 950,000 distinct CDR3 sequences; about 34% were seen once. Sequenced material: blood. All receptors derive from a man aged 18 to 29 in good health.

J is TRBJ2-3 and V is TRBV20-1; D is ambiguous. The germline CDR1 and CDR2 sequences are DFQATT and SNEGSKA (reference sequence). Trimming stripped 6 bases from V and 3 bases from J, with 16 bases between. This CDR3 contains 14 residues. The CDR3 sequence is CSASRFFITDTQYF. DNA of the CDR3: TGCAGTGCCAGTCGGTTTTTTATTACAGATACGCAGTATTTT.

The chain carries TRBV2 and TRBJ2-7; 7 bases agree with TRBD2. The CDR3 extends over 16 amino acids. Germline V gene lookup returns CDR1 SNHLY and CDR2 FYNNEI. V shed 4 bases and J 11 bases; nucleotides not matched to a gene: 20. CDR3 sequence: CASSVERDGPGGLEYF. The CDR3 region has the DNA TGTGCCAGCAGTGTGGAAAGGGACGGCCCGGGGGGTTTGGAGTACTTC.

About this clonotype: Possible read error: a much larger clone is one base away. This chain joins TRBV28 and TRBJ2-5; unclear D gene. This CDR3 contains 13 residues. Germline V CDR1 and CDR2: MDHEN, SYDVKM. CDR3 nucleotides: TGTGCCAGCAGCATAACAGTCCAAGAGACCCGGTACTTC. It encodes CASSITVQETRYF.